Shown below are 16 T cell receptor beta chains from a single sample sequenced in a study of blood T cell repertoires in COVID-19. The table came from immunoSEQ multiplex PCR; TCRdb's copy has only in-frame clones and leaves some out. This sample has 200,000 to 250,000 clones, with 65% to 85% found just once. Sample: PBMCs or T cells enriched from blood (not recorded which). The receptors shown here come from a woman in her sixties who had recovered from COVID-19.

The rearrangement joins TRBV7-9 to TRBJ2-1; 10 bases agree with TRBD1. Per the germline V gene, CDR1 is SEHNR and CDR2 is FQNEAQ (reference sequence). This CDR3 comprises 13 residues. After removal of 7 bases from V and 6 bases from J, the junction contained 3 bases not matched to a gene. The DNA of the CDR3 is TGTGCCAGCACGACAGGGGGCTTCAATGAGCAGTTCTTC. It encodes CASTTGGFNEQFF.

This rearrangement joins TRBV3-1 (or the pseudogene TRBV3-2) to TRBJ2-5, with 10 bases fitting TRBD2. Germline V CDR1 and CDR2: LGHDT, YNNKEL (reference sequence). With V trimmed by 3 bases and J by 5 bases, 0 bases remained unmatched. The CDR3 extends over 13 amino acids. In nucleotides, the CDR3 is TGTGCCAGCAGCCATAGCGGGAGGGAGACCCAGTACTTC. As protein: CASSHSGRETQYF.

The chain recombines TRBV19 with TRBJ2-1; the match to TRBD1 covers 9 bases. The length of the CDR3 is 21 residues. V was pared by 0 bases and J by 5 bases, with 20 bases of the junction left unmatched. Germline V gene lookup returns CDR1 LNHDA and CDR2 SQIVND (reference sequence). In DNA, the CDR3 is TGTGCCAGTAGTATAGATTGGCCCTGGGACAGGGAGTGGGGGGCACACAATGAGCAGTTCTTC. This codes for CASSIDWPWDREWGAHNEQFF.

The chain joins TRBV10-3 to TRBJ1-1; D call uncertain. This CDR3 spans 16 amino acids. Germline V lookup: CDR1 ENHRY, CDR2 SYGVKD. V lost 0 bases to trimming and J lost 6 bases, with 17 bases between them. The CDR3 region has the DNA TGTGCCATCAGTGAGTCGACCGGAGGTAAGATCGCTGAAGCTTTCTTT. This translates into CAISESTGGKIAEAFF.

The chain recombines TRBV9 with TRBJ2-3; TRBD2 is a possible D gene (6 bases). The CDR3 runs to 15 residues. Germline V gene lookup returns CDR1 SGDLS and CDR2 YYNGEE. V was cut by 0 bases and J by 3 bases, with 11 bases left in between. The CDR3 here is CASSVGGVSTDTQYF. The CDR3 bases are TGTGCCAGCAGCGTAGGCGGGGTGTCAACAGATACGCAGTATTTT.

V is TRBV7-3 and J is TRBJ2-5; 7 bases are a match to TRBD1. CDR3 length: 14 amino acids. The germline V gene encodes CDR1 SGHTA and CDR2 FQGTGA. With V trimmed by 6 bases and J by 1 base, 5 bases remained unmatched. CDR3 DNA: TGTGCCAGCAGTACAAGGGACAGCCAAGAGACCCAGTACTTC. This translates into CASSTRDSQETQYF.

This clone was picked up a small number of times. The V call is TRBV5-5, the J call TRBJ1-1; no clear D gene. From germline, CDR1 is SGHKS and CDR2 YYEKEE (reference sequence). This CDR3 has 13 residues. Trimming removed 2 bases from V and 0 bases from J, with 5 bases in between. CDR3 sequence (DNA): TGTGCCAGCAGCTTTACAATGAACACTGAAGCTTTCTTT. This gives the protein CASSFTMNTEAFF. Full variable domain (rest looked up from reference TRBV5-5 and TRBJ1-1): DAGVTQSPTHLIKTRGQQVTLRCSPISGHKSVSWYQQVLGQGPQFIFQYYEKEERGRGNFPDRFSARQFPNYSSELNVNALLLGDSALYLCASSFTMNTEAFFGQGTRLTVV.

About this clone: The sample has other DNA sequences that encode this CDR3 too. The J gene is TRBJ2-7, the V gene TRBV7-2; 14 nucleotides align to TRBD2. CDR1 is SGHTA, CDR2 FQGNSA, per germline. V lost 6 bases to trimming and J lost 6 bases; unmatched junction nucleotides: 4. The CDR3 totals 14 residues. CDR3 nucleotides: TGTGCCAGCAGTTCTGGACTAGCGGGAGGCGAGCAGTACTTC. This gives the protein CASSSGLAGGEQYF.

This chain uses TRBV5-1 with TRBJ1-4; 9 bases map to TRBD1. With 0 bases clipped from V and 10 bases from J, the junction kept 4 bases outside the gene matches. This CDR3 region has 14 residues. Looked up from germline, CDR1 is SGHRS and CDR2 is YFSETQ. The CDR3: CASSLEQGAVKLFF. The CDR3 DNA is TGCGCCAGCAGCTTGGAACAGGGGGCCGTAAAACTGTTTTTT. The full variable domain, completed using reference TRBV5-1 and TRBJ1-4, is KAGVTQTPRYLIKTRGQQVTLSCSPISGHRSVSWYQQTPGQGLQFLFEYFSETQRNKGNFPGRFSGRQFSNSRSEMNVSTLELGDSALYLCASSLEQGAVKLFFGSGTQLSVL.

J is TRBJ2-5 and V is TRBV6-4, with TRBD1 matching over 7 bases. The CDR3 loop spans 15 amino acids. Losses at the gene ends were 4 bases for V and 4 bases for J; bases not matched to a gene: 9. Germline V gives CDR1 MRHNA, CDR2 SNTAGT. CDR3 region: CASSGQGNLTETQYF. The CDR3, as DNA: TGTGCCAGCAGTGGACAGGGTAACTTAACAGAGACCCAGTACTTC.

This CDR3 reads CATSVGGGTDTQYF. The CDR3 DNA sequence: TGTGCCACCAGTGTCGGAGGGGGCACAGATACGCAGTATTTT. The chain has TRBV24-1 and TRBJ2-3, with D possibly TRBD2 on 6 matching bases. CDR3 size: 14 residues. Germline V gives CDR1 KGHDR, CDR2 SFDVKD. V was pared by 5 bases and J by 1 base, with 9 bases between.

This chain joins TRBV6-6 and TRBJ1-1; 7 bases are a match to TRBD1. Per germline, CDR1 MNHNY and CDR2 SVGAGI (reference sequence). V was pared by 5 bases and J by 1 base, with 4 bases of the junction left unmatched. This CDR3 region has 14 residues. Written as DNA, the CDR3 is TGTGCCAGCAGTAAAACAGGGGAGAACACTGAAGCTTTCTTT. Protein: CASSKTGENTEAFF.

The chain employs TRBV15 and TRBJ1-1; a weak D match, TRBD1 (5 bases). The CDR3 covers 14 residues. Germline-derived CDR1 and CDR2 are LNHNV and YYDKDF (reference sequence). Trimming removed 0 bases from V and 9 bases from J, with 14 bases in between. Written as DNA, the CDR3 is TGTGCCACCAGCAGAGATTATGGGGGGGATCAAGCTTTCTTT. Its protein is CATSRDYGGDQAFF.

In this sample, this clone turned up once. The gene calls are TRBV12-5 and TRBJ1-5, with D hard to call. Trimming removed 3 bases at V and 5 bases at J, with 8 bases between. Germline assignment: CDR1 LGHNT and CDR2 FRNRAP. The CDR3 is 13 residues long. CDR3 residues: CASGFGSDQPQHF. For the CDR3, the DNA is TGTGCTAGTGGTTTTGGGAGTGATCAGCCCCAGCATTTT.

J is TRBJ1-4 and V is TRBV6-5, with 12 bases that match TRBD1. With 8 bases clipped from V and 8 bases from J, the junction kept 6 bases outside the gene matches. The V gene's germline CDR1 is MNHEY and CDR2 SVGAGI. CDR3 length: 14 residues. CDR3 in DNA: TGTGCCAGCGGGGACAGGGGGCTGAGCGAAAAACTGTTTTTT. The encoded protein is CASGDRGLSEKLFF.

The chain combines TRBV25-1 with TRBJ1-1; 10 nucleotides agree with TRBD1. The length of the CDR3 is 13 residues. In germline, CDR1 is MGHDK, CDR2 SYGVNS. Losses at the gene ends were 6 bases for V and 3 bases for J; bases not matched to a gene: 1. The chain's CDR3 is CASSGTGDTEAFF. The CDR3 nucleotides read TGTGCCAGCAGCGGGACAGGGGACACTGAAGCTTTCTTT.